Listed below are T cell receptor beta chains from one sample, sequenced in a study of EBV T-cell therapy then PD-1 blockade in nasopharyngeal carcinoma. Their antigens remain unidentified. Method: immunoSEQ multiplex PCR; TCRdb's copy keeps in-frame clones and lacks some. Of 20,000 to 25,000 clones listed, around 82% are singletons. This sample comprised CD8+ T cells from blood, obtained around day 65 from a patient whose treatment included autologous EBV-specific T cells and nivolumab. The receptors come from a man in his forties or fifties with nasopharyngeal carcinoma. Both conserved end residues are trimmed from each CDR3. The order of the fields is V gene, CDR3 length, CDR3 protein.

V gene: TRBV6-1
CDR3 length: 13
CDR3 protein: ASSEASGGYNEQF

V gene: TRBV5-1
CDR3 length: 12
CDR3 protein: ASSLTGGREKLF

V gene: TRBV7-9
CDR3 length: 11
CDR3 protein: ASSPTVEDTQY

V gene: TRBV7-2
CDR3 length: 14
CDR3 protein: ASSSGTEVYNSPLH

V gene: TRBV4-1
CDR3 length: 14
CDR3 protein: ASSQDRGRGLYEQY

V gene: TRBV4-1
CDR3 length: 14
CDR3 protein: ASSQLPSGGRETQY

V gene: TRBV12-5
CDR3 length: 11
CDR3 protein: ASGLAFNTEAF

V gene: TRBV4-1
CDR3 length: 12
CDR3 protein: ASSLRDSSYEQY

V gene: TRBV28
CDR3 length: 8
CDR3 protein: ASSTYEQY

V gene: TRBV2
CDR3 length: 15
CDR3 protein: ASSHAGGLSSYNEQF

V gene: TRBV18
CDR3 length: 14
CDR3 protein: ASSSRTGMARETQY

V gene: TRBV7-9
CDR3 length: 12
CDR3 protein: ASSPQLLLGGYT

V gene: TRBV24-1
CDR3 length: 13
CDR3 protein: ATSERGQLYNEQF

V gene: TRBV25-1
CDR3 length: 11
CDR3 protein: ASGPGGPETQY

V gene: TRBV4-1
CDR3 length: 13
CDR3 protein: ASSQGTVSNTEAF

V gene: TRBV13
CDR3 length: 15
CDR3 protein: ASSRDSAVYSNSPLH

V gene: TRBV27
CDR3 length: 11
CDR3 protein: ATGRSLHYGYT

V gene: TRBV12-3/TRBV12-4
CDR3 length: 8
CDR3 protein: ATRGGEAF

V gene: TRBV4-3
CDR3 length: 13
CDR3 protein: ASSQDSGFNSPLH

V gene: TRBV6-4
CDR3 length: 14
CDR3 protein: ASSDLGQGNTGELF

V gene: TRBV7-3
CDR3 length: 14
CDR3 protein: ASSLRSGSYNSPLH

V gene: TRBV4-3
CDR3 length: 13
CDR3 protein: ASSQDYSSYNEQF